This T cell receptor beta chain was obtained from a study of OX40 agonist ivuxolimab in advanced cancers. Turning to the study itself: The dose-escalation cohort was around 83% male, with a mean age of around 60 years, ranging about 23 to 90.

Profiling relied on immunoSEQ multiplex PCR, and the TCRdb table lists in-frame clones only, not all of them. The repertoire holds around 57,000 clones, with about nine tenths as singletons. The sample here was CD4+ or CD8+ T cells sorted from blood, taken in a trial of the OX40 agonist ivuxolimab. This TCR derives from an adult with an advanced solid tumor such as melanoma, head and neck, liver or kidney cancer.

The CDR3 DNA sequence: TGTGCCAGCAGGACTAGCGGGGTTCAAGAGACCCAGTACTTC. Translating gives CASRTSGVQETQYF. The J gene is TRBJ2-5, the V gene TRBV28, with 11 bases identical to TRBD2. Germline V gene lookup returns CDR1 MDHEN and CDR2 SYDVKM. The CDR3 covers 14 residues. The V and J ends lost 6 bases and 2 bases, in that order; junction bases with no gene match: 2.